This is a list of T cell receptor beta chains from one sample in a study of brain T cells in children with intractable seizures. Measured with immunoSEQ multiplex PCR; TCRdb has only the in-frame clones, and not every one. The sample lists 300,000 to 400,000 clones, over 90% seen once, with 4.5% to 7% in the top ten. The sequencing used peripheral blood, collected less than 6 months after surgery. The receptor set was obtained from a boy younger than two with tuberous sclerosis and intractable seizures. Each CDR3 is given with its conserved first and last residue. A D gene is named only where the DNA matches it firmly. Where a row states a size, it is once, few, many or the class of an expanded clone; other rows omit it.

clone size	V gene	D gene	J gene	CDR3 DNA	CDR3 protein
NA	TRBV4-2	TRBD2	TRBJ2-3	TGTGCCAGCAGCCAAGATCGCGGGGGGACAGATACGCAGTATTTT	CASSQDRGGTDTQYF
NA	TRBV30	NA	TRBJ2-7	TGTGCCTGGAAGCGCAGGGGGGTACGGAACGAGCAGTACTTC	CAWKRRGVRNEQYF
NA	TRBV27	NA	TRBJ1-1	TGTGCCAGCAGTCCGGGGGGGATGGGCGATAGCTTGAACACTGAAGCTTTCTTT	CASSPGGMGDSLNTEAFF
NA	TRBV6-6	NA	TRBJ1-1	TGTGCCAGCAGGCTCGTAGAGGCTTTCTTT	CASRLVEAFF
NA	TRBV11-2	NA	TRBJ1-4	TGTGCCAGCAGCTTTTGGGGGGGGGCTACTAATGAAAAACTGTTTTTT	CASSFWGGATNEKLFF
NA	TRBV6-5	NA	TRBJ2-7	TGTGCCAGCAGTTACTCGGGACACGAATCCTACGAGCAGTACTTC	CASSYSGHESYEQYF
NA	TRBV28	NA	TRBJ2-3	TGTGCCAGCAGCGACCCCTGGCGGGAAAAAGGGGCAGATACGCAGTATTTT	CASSDPWREKGADTQYF
NA	TRBV2	TRBD1	TRBJ1-4	TGTGCCAGCAGTGCCCTGGACAGGGGTGGTGAAAAACTGTTTTTT	CASSALDRGGEKLFF
NA	TRBV15	NA	TRBJ2-2	TGTGCCACCAGCACCCGAAATGGGTCCGGGGAGCTGTTTTTT	CATSTRNGSGELFF
NA	TRBV9	NA	TRBJ2-3	TGTGCCAGCAGCTTAACAGGCCTTTTGGGCACAGATACGCAGTATTTT	CASSLTGLLGTDTQYF
NA	TRBV7-8	NA	TRBJ2-2	TGTGCCAGCAGCTTAAGAGCTACTCCGGGACACAACTCCGGGGAGCTGTTTTTT	CASSLRATPGHNSGELFF
NA	TRBV19	NA	TRBJ1-4	TGTGCCAGTAGTATCTTGGGGGAAAAACTGTTTTTT	CASSILGEKLFF
NA	TRBV10-3	TRBD1	TRBJ1-6	TGTGCCATCAAGGGGGACAGAGATAATTCACCCCTCCACTTT	CAIKGDRDNSPLHF
NA	TRBV3-1/TRBV3-2	NA	TRBJ2-7	TGTGCCAGCAGCCGCACTCCGGGACCATCGCAAACCTACGAGCAGTACTTC	CASSRTPGPSQTYEQYF
NA	TRBV24-1	TRBD1	TRBJ2-3	TGTGCCACCAGTGGACCCGGGACAGCAGGCACAGATACGCAGTATTTT	CATSGPGTAGTDTQYF
NA	TRBV10-1	NA	TRBJ2-7	TGCGCCAGCAGTGGCGGGTGGGGCGGCGAGCAGTACTTC	CASSGGWGGEQYF
NA	TRBV6-5	NA	TRBJ2-3	TGTGCCAGCAGTTACTGGACGGGGTCTAGCACAGATACGCAGTATTTT	CASSYWTGSSTDTQYF
NA	TRBV25-1	TRBD2	TRBJ2-1	TGTGCCAGCAGAGAGGGGGGACTAGCGGGGAGCTCCTACAATGAGCAGTTCTTC	CASREGGLAGSSYNEQFF
NA	TRBV11-2	TRBD2	TRBJ2-7	TGTGCCAGCAGCTTAGATGGACTAGCGGGGCCATACTACGAGCAGTACTTC	CASSLDGLAGPYYEQYF
NA	TRBV7-2	NA	TRBJ2-7	TGTGCCAGCAGCTCTGAGGGGCAGGGTCCGTACTTC	CASSSEGQGPYF
few	TRBV30	NA	TRBJ1-3	TGTGCCTGGTATACCTCTGGAAACACCATATATTTT	CAWYTSGNTIYF
NA	TRBV30	NA	TRBJ2-7	TGTGCCTCCGAAGGCGGGACCCACTACGAGCAGTACTTC	CASEGGTHYEQYF
NA	TRBV7-2	TRBD2	TRBJ2-7	TGTGCCAGCAGCGACCTTAGCGGGAGGGCCTACGAGCAGTACTTC	CASSDLSGRAYEQYF
NA	TRBV6-5	NA	TRBJ1-5	TGTGCCAGCAGTTACTCGCCAAATCAGCCCCAGCATTTT	CASSYSPNQPQHF
NA	TRBV6-5	NA	TRBJ2-6	TGTGCCAGCAGTCTATGGACTGCAGGGGCCAACGTCCTGACTTTC	CASSLWTAGANVLTF
few	TRBV28	TRBD1	TRBJ1-6	TGTGCCAGCAGGAACCGGGACAGCAATAATTCACCCCTCCACTTT	CASRNRDSNNSPLHF
few	TRBV5-1	TRBD2	TRBJ2-2	TGCGCCAGCAGCTCGACTAGCGGGAGGGGGACCGGGGAGCTGTTTTTT	CASSSTSGRGTGELFF
NA	TRBV5-1	TRBD2	TRBJ2-1	TGCGCCAGCAGCCCCTTCCTCCTAGCGGCGGAGCAGTTCTTC	CASSPFLLAAEQFF
NA	TRBV3-1/TRBV3-2	NA	TRBJ2-2	TGTGCCAGCAGCCTCCTGCCGAGGGGGACCAACACCGGGGAGCTGTTTTTT	CASSLLPRGTNTGELFF
NA	TRBV11-2	NA	TRBJ1-2	TGTGCCAGCAGCCCCGGGGCAGGGCAGATTTATGGCTACACCTTC	CASSPGAGQIYGYTF
once	TRBV7-9	TRBD1	TRBJ1-4	TGTGCCAGCAGCCAGACGGACAGGGGGATTGCTAATGAAAAACTGTTTTTT	CASSQTDRGIANEKLFF
NA	TRBV7-2	NA	TRBJ2-2	TGTGCCAGCAGCTTGGGGAGGCTGTTTTTT	CASSLGRLFF
once	TRBV7-9	NA	TRBJ1-3	TGTGCCAGCAGCCCGCATGGGGGGGCTGGAAACACCATATATTTT	CASSPHGGAGNTIYF
NA	TRBV12-3/TRBV12-4	NA	TRBJ1-1	TGTGCCAGCAGTTTGACTCTGAACACTGAAGCTTTCTTT	CASSLTLNTEAFF
NA	TRBV19	TRBD1	TRBJ1-1	TGTGCCAGTAGTAGGGACAGGGAAATCGGAGAAGCTTTCTTT	CASSRDREIGEAFF
NA	TRBV18	NA	TRBJ1-3	TGTGCCAGCTCACCACTACCCGACAGCAGCTCTGGAAACACCATATATTTT	CASSPLPDSSSGNTIYF
few	TRBV4-1	TRBD1	TRBJ1-2	TGCGCCAGCAGCCAGGGGATACAGGGGGCTAACTATGGCTACACCTTC	CASSQGIQGANYGYTF
NA	TRBV5-1	NA	TRBJ1-2	TGCGCCAGCAGCTTGGAGGCAGGGGTAGCGGCCTATGGCTACACCTTC	CASSLEAGVAAYGYTF
NA	TRBV7-2	TRBD2	TRBJ2-1	TGTGCCAGCAGCTTAGCGGCCGGGACTAGCGGGTTCAATGAGCAGTTCTTC	CASSLAAGTSGFNEQFF
NA	TRBV6-5	NA	TRBJ1-1	TGTGCCAGCAGTTACTCGCAGGAGACGAACACTGAAGCTTTCTTT	CASSYSQETNTEAFF
NA	TRBV25-1	NA	TRBJ2-1	TGTGCCAGCAGTGAATTCGATTACGGGGGAGATGAGCAGTTCTTC	CASSEFDYGGDEQFF
many	TRBV3-1/TRBV3-2	NA	TRBJ1-3	TGTGCCAGCAGACAGAGGGTCCTTGGAAACACCATATATTTT	CASRQRVLGNTIYF
NA	TRBV7-6	NA	TRBJ2-7	TGTGCCAGCAGCTTAGCGCATCGTGACCACGAGCAGTACTTC	CASSLAHRDHEQYF
NA	TRBV3-1/TRBV3-2	TRBD2	TRBJ2-3	TGTGCCAGCAGCCACGGTAGCGGGGCTAGCACAGATACGCAGTATTTT	CASSHGSGASTDTQYF
NA	TRBV30	TRBD2	TRBJ2-1	TGTGCCTGGAGTCGACTAGCGGGAGAGAATGAGCAGTTCTTC	CAWSRLAGENEQFF
few	TRBV5-6	NA	TRBJ1-3	TGTGCCAGCAGCTTGGATCCCTATCAGGACACCATATATTTT	CASSLDPYQDTIYF
NA	TRBV2	TRBD1	TRBJ2-5	TGTGCCAGCAGTGAGAGGACAGGTTTGGACTTC	CASSERTGLDF
NA	TRBV11-2	TRBD1	TRBJ2-7	TGTGCCAGCAGCTCCTCGGACAGGGCGTTCTACGAGCAGTACTTC	CASSSSDRAFYEQYF
NA	TRBV27	NA	TRBJ2-6	TGTGCCAGTGCATACCCCTCTTTACTCTCTGGGGCCAACGTCCTGACTTTC	CASAYPSLLSGANVLTF
NA	TRBV6-5	NA	TRBJ1-5	TGTGCCAGCAGCCCGGACGGTAGCAATCAGCCCCAGCATTTT	CASSPDGSNQPQHF
NA	TRBV7-6	TRBD2	TRBJ2-7	TGTGCCAGCAGCTTAAACCTCGAGGCGGGGGACTCCTACGAGCAGTACTTC	CASSLNLEAGDSYEQYF
NA	TRBV27	NA	TRBJ2-1	TGTGCCAGCCGGGGGTCAACCTACAATGAGCAGTTCTTC	CASRGSTYNEQFF
NA	TRBV20-1	NA	TRBJ1-5	TGCAGTGCTATCAAACTTCAGCCCCAGCATTTT	CSAIKLQPQHF
few	TRBV6-5	NA	TRBJ2-2	TGTGCCAGCAGCCCGGGACTCGCGAACACCGGGGAGCTGTTTTTT	CASSPGLANTGELFF
NA	TRBV7-3	NA	TRBJ1-1	TGTGCCAGCAGCCCCTACCCTGGGGGCGGGAACACTGAAGCTTTCTTT	CASSPYPGGGNTEAFF
NA	TRBV5-1	NA	TRBJ2-3	TGCGCCAGCAGCTTGGCCTGGGTTACAGATACGCAGTATTTT	CASSLAWVTDTQYF
NA	TRBV6-5	TRBD2	TRBJ2-7	TGTGCCAGCAGGGGGGGAGCGGGAGGGGCCGAGCAGTACTTC	CASRGGAGGAEQYF
NA	TRBV21-1	NA	TRBJ1-2	TGTGCCAGCAGCAAAGATGCCGGCTACACCTTC	CASSKDAGYTF
NA	TRBV9	TRBD2	TRBJ2-5	TGTGCCAGCAGCCCCCTTTCCGGGGGGTTGTACTTC	CASSPLSGGLYF